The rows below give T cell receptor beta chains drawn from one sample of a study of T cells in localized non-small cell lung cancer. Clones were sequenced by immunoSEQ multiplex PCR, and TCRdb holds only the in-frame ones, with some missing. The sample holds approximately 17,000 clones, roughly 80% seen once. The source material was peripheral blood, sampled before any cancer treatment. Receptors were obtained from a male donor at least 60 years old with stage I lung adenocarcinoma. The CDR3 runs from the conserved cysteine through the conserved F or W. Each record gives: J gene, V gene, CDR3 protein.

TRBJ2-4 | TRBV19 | CASSPRTSRNRIQYF
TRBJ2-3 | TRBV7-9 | CASSLGGGGLWTDTQYF
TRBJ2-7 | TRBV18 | CASSPPSGGEQYF
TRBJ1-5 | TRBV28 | CASRDPGLGDNQPQHF
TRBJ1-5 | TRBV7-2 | CASSFQHSNQPQHF
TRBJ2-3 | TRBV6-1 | CASDGHGTDTQYF
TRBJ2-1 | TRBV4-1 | CASSNPGVYNEQFF
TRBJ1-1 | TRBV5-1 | CASSLGSITEAFF
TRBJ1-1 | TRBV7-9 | CASSLDAGNTEAFF
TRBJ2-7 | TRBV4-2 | CASSQERGLPYEQYF
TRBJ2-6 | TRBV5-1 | CASSIQTGFSGANVLTF
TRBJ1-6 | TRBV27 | CASSLWQGNNSPLHF
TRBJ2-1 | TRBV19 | CASSMRGLSYNEQFF
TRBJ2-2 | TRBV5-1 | CASSPIGGRNTGELFF
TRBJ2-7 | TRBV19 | CASRGRGYEQYF
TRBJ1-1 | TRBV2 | CASSGDRGLGTEAFF
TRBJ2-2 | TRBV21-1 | CASSKVWISREGTGELFF
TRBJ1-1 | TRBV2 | CASSLTGVPNTEAFF
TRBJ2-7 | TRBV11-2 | CASSLGGVAYEQYF
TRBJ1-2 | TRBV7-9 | CASNSPPLDGGYTF
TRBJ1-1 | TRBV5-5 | CASSPDRGRTEAFF
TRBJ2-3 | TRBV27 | CASSIPSSGRFADTQYF
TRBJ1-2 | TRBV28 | CASSWVNYGYTF
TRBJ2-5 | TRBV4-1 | CASSRGRTGQIQETQYF
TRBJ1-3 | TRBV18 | CASSPETDYNTIYF
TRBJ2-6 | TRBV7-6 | CASSLEGTTGANVLTF
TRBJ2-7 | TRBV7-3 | CASSYGQGVEQYF
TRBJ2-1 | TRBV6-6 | CASRAGGSYNEQFF
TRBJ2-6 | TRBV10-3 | CAINSPDLSGANVLTF
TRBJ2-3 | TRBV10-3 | CAISRLAGGGDTQYF
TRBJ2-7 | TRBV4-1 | CASSQDHSGRYEQYF
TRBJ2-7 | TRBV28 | CASSLTGAYEQYF
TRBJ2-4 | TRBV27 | CASRSSPGQGAGLLAKNIQYF
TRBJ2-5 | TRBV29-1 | CTIGGAWETQYF
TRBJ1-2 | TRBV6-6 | CASRTTGSGRRGYTF
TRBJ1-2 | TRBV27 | CASGRNYGYTF
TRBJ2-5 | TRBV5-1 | CASSPWGGRDETQYF
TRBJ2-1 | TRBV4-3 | CASSHTPGWEQFF
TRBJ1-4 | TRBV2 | CASGGTGALGEKLFF
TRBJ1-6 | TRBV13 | CASRTRGALYSPLHF
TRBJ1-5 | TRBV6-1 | CASSEPRGTARAQHF
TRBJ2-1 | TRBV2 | CASFIPQGNNEQFF
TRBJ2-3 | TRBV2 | CASSEGGDTQYF
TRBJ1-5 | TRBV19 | CASSRQGAYQPQHF
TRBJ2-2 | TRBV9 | CASSVRGAGTGELFF
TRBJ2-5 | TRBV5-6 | CASSLVGLQETQYF
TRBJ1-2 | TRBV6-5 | CASSSQDGYTF
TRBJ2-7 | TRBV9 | CASSIGTGGYEQYF
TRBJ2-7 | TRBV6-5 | CASSPTNPDSYEQYF
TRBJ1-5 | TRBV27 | CASSLMSGIGNQPQHF
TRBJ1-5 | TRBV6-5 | CASSYGGTGSNQPQHF